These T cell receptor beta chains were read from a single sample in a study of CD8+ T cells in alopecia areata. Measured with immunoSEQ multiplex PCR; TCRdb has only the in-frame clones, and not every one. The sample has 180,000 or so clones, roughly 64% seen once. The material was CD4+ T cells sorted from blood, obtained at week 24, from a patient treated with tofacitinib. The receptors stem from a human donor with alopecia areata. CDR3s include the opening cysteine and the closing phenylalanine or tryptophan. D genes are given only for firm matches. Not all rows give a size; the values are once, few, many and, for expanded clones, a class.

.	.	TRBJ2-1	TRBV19	TGTGCCAGTAGTCCTCGTATTTTCCCTAATGAGCAGTTCTTC	CASSPRIFPNEQFF
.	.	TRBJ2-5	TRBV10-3	TGTGCCATCAGTGAGAGACACCAAGAGACCCAGTACTTC	CAISERHQETQYF
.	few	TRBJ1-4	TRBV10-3	TGTGCCATCATAATCCGGGACCAACGGGGCGTTGAAAAACTGTTTTTT	CAIIIRDQRGVEKLFF
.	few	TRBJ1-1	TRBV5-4	TGTGCCAGCAGCTTGACCGGGACGGCAGAGGCGGACACTGAAGCTTTCTTT	CASSLTGTAEADTEAFF
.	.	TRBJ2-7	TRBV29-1	TGCAGCGTGATTAGGGACACCTCCTACGAGCAGTACTTC	CSVIRDTSYEQYF
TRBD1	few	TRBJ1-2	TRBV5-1	TGCGCCAGCAGCTTAACCTGGGACAGAGGCTATGGCTACACCTTC	CASSLTWDRGYGYTF
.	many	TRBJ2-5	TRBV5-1	TGCGCCAGCAGCTTATTCCTACAAGAGACCCAGTACTTC	CASSLFLQETQYF
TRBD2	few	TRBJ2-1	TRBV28	TGTGCCAGCGGACTAGCGGGGGCCTACAATGAGCAGTTCTTC	CASGLAGAYNEQFF
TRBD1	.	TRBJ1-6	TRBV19	TGTGCCAGTAGTGCCGACAGGGATAATTCACCCCTCCACTTT	CASSADRDNSPLHF
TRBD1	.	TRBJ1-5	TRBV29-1	TGCAGCGTTCACGGACAGGGGAGGCAGCCCCAGCATTTT	CSVHGQGRQPQHF